This is a list of T cell receptor beta chains from one sample in a study of T cells after somatic rescue of genetic block. Using immunoSEQ multiplex PCR, the repertoire was profiled, and TCRdb retains in-frame clones only, with some absent. The sample has roughly 71,000 clones, more than 75% seen once; the top ten hold less than 3.5%. Sequenced material: peripheral blood mononuclear cells (PBMCs). All receptors derive from a man aged 30 to 45. Each CDR3 is given with its conserved first and last residue. Each record gives: clone size, D gene, J gene, V gene, CDR3 protein, CDR3 DNA. The D gene is left open where the match is weak. Rows give clone size only sometimes, using once, few, many, or a class for an expanded clone.

>few|-|TRBJ1-6|TRBV27
CASSSPQSSYNSPLHF
TGTGCCAGCAGTTCGCCCCAGAGCTCCTATAATTCACCCCTCCACTTT
>-|-|TRBJ1-2|TRBV2
CASFWRRNGYTF
TGTGCCAGCTTTTGGAGACGCAATGGCTACACCTTC
>-|TRBD2|TRBJ2-1|TRBV7-3
CASSPGTSGDEQFF
TGTGCCAGCAGCCCAGGGACTAGCGGGGATGAGCAGTTCTTC
>-|-|TRBJ1-5|TRBV27
CASSLGSGNNQPQHF
TGTGCCAGCAGTTTAGGGTCGGGCAACAATCAGCCCCAGCATTTT
>-|-|TRBJ2-5|TRBV10-3
CAISEGRPPEGTQYF
TGTGCCATCAGTGAAGGCAGGCCCCCCGAAGGGACCCAGTACTTC
>once|TRBD1|TRBJ2-3|TRBV4-2
CASSQSDRGFTDTQYF
TGTGCCAGCAGCCAATCGGACAGGGGGTTCACAGATACGCAGTATTTT
>few|-|TRBJ1-1|TRBV9
CASSVASPSASNTEAFF
TGTGCCAGCAGCGTAGCTAGTCCCAGCGCCTCGAACACTGAAGCTTTCTTT
>-|-|TRBJ2-3|TRBV4-1
CASSQVVNPSGTQYF
TGCGCCAGCAGCCAAGTAGTGAACCCTTCGGGTACGCAGTATTTT
>-|-|TRBJ2-3|TRBV2
CASSVWRSPGTDTQYF
TGTGCCAGCAGTGTTTGGAGAAGTCCTGGCACAGATACGCAGTATTTT
>-|-|TRBJ2-1|TRBV7-9
CASRGWIHNEQFF
TGTGCCAGCAGGGGATGGATCCACAATGAGCAGTTCTTC
>-|-|TRBJ1-2|TRBV2
CASQRAGGYTF
TGTGCCAGCCAAAGGGCAGGGGGCTACACCTTC
>-|TRBD1|TRBJ1-5|TRBV28
CASSLRAGGSNQPQHF
TGTGCCAGCAGTTTAAGGGCAGGGGGTAGCAATCAGCCCCAGCATTTT
>-|-|TRBJ1-5|TRBV28
CASSFGRNQPQHF
TGTGCCAGCAGTTTTGGACGCAATCAGCCCCAGCATTTT
>-|TRBD1|TRBJ2-7|TRBV9
CASSVGQGGREQYF
TGTGCCAGCAGCGTGGGACAGGGTGGGCGCGAGCAGTACTTC
>-|TRBD1|TRBJ2-1|TRBV7-7
CASSSTGQGVGEQFF
TGTGCCAGCAGCTCCACGGGACAGGGGGTGGGTGAGCAGTTCTTC
>-|-|TRBJ1-5|TRBV6-6
CASREGRQPQHF
TGTGCCAGCAGGGAAGGTCGTCAGCCCCAGCATTTT
>-|-|TRBJ2-5|TRBV9
CASSPKETQYF
TGTGCCAGCAGCCCAAAAGAGACCCAGTACTTC
>-|-|TRBJ1-5|TRBV7-8
CASSSRTDSNQPQHF
TGTGCCAGCAGCTCGAGGACGGATAGCAATCAGCCCCAGCATTTT
>-|-|TRBJ2-5|TRBV7-6
CASSLIPGSGETQYF
TGTGCCAGCAGCTTAATTCCGGGGTCGGGGGAGACCCAGTACTTC
>few|-|TRBJ2-1|TRBV19
CASSMGSGSSYNEQFF
TGTGCCAGTAGTATGGGTAGCGGAAGCTCCTACAATGAGCAGTTCTTC
>-|TRBD1|TRBJ2-6|TRBV28
CASSLMARGRSGANVLTF
TGTGCCAGCAGTTTAATGGCCAGGGGGCGCTCTGGGGCCAACGTCCTGACTTTC
>-|-|TRBJ1-6|TRBV19
CASSILDSNSPLHF
TGTGCCAGTAGTATCTTGGACAGCAATTCACCCCTCCACTTT
>-|TRBD1|TRBJ1-2|TRBV19
CASSIRVQGKGYTF
TGTGCCAGTAGTATACGAGTACAGGGGAAAGGCTACACCTTC
>-|-|TRBJ1-1|TRBV11-2
CASAGAANTEAFF
TGTGCCTCAGCCGGGGCAGCGAACACTGAAGCTTTCTTT
>-|TRBD2|TRBJ2-3|TRBV6-6
CASSRTSGYTDTQYF
TGTGCCAGCAGTCGGACTAGCGGTTACACAGATACGCAGTATTTT
>-|-|TRBJ1-2|TRBV29-1
CSVEVAGVGYGYTF
TGCAGCGTTGAAGTCGCCGGGGTGGGTTATGGCTACACCTTC
>once|TRBD1|TRBJ1-5|TRBV5-6
CASSEGTGARQPQHF
TGTGCCAGCAGCGAGGGGACAGGGGCTCGGCAGCCCCAGCATTTT
>-|TRBD2|TRBJ2-3|TRBV10-1
CASSPGRLAGTSTDTQYF
TGCGCCAGCAGCCCCGGTCGACTAGCGGGAACGAGCACAGATACGCAGTATTTT
>-|-|TRBJ2-7|TRBV27
CASSLGNTDFYEQYF
TGTGCCAGCAGTTTGGGTAACACGGATTTCTACGAGCAGTACTTC
>-|-|TRBJ1-1|TRBV5-1
CASRQLSMNTEAFF
TGCGCCAGCAGACAGCTTAGTATGAACACTGAAGCTTTCTTT
>-|TRBD1|TRBJ2-7|TRBV9
CASSVGGTGYEQYF
TGTGCCAGCAGCGTAGGCGGGACAGGGTACGAGCAGTACTTC
>-|-|TRBJ1-1|TRBV27
CASRSHPGTEAFF
TGTGCCAGCAGAAGCCATCCGGGGACTGAAGCTTTCTTT
>-|TRBD2|TRBJ2-3|TRBV2
CASSESLLAGTDTQYF
TGTGCCAGCAGTGAGAGTCTCCTAGCGGGAACAGATACGCAGTATTTT
>-|-|TRBJ1-1|TRBV7-9
CASSTHRDSGKNTEAFF
TGTGCCAGCAGCACTCACCGGGACTCCGGGAAGAACACTGAAGCTTTCTTT
>-|-|TRBJ1-5|TRBV27
CASSPTTRGNQPQHF
TGTGCCAGCAGCCCAACCACGAGGGGCAATCAGCCCCAGCATTTT
>-|-|TRBJ1-1|TRBV6-1
CASRVWGAMNTEAFF
TGTGCCAGCAGGGTATGGGGAGCTATGAACACTGAAGCTTTCTTT
>-|-|TRBJ1-2|TRBV7-7
CASSYWSGMAYGYTF
TGTGCCAGCAGCTATTGGTCTGGTATGGCATATGGCTACACCTTC
>few|TRBD1|TRBJ1-2|TRBV4-1
CASSPFPTGGYGYTF
TGCGCCAGCAGCCCCTTCCCCACAGGGGGCTATGGCTACACCTTC
>-|-|TRBJ2-5|TRBV20-1
CSASGGETQYF
TGCAGTGCGAGTGGAGGAGAGACCCAGTACTTC
>-|-|TRBJ1-4|TRBV19
CASRARSTTNEKLFF
TGTGCCAGTAGGGCTAGGTCGACAACTAATGAAAAACTGTTTTTT
>-|TRBD1|TRBJ2-5|TRBV2
CASSVDRGGETQYF
TGTGCCAGCAGCGTTGACAGGGGAGGAGAGACCCAGTACTTC
>-|-|TRBJ2-2|TRBV11-3
CASSLGARTGELFF
TGTGCCAGCAGCTTAGGGGCTCGGACCGGGGAGCTGTTTTTT
>-|-|TRBJ2-1|TRBV2
CASRSRVRLSYNEQFF
TGTGCCAGCAGGAGCAGGGTGCGCCTTTCCTACAATGAGCAGTTCTTC
>-|-|TRBJ1-5|TRBV6-1
CASSEFLNQPQHF
TGTGCCAGCAGTGAATTCCTCAATCAGCCCCAGCATTTT
>-|-|TRBJ2-7|TRBV21-1
CASSIKQGRVAYEQYF
TGTGCCAGCAGCATAAAACAGGGTCGGGTCGCCTACGAGCAGTACTTC
>-|-|TRBJ1-2|TRBV6-1
CASSVGGRMIGYTF
TGTGCCAGCAGTGTAGGGGGAAGGATGATTGGCTACACCTTC
>-|TRBD2|TRBJ2-1|TRBV7-2
CASSLGGGRGNEQFF
TGTGCCAGCAGCTTAGGCGGCGGGAGGGGGAATGAGCAGTTCTTC